This TCR beta chain comes out of a study of regulatory T cells in long-lasting Graves disease. Study-wide results and limits: Favoring TRBV28, TRBJ1-2 and TRBJ2-5 was a feature seen in persistent disease.

Arm-PCR of CDR3 regions with iRepertoire HTBI primers generated TCR beta libraries. Via MiXCR, TCRdb re-called the multiplex PCR reads, giving one row per CDR3 protein. The top ten clones hold around 7.6% of a sample with 350,000 to 450,000 distinct CDR3 sequences, 15% of them seen once. Time point here: newly diagnosed GD, antithyroid drugs for less than 3 months. Preparation of the TCR library used RNA extracted from PBMCs. Looked up from germline, CDR1 is SGHAT and CDR2 is FQNNGV. V dropped 5 bases and J dropped 8; count of bases not matched to a gene: 11. CDR3 length equals 15 residues. This clonotype was detected many times. Antigen: not known. These data were also reused for a study on T cells in Graves' hyperthyroidism and ophthalmopathy. From that paper: Most thyroid clonotypes that were expanded above 0.001 also turned up in blood.

The sample was peripheral blood mononuclear cells (PBMCs), taken at new diagnosis, from a patient treated with antithyroid drugs. This sequence joins TRBV11-2 and TRBJ2-1; 8 positions match TRBD2. This receptor was taken from a woman aged 40 to 55 with Graves disease. The CDR3 DNA is TGTGCCAGCAGCCCGGGACTAGGAATGAACGATGAGCAGTTCTTC. Amino acid sequence: CASSPGLGMNDEQFF.